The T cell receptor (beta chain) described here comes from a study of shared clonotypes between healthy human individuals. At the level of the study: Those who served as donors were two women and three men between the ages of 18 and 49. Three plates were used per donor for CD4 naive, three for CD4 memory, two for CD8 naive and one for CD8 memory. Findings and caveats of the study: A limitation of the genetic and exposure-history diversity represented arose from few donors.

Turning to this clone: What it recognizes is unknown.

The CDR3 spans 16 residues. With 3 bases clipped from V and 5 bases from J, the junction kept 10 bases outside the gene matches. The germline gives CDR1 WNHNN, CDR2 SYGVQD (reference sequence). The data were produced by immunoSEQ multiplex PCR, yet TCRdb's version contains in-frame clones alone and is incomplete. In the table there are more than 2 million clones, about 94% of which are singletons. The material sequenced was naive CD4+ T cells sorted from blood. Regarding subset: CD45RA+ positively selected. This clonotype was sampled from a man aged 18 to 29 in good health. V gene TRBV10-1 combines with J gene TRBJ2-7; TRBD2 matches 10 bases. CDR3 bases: TGCGCCAGCAGTGAAAGCGGGAGGGCCAAACTTAACGAGCAGTACTTC. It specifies CASSESGRAKLNEQYF.